A selection of T cell receptor beta chains follows, all from one sample in a study of blood T cell repertoires in COVID-19. This table comes from immunoSEQ multiplex PCR, and its TCRdb copy is limited to in-frame clones, with some not included. Among about 180,000 clones, nearly 80% were seen once, and the ten largest hold around an eighth. The sample comprised PBMCs or T cells enriched from blood (not recorded which). These receptors all stem from a man in his fifties or sixties who had been exposed to COVID-19. CDR3s include the opening cysteine and the closing phenylalanine or tryptophan. A D gene is named only where the DNA matches it firmly. Size values are once, few and many counts, or a class for expanded clones, and some rows have none.

j_call v_call clone_size d_call cdr3_aa cdr3_nt
TRBJ1-3 TRBV11-3 - - CASSSLQGNTIYF TGTGCCAGCAGCTCGCTACAGGGAAACACCATATATTTT
TRBJ2-7 TRBV6-2/TRBV6-3 - TRBD1 CASSGQGNEQYF TGTGCCAGCAGTGGACAGGGGAACGAGCAGTACTTC
TRBJ2-2 TRBV18 - TRBD1 CASSPRQGPSTGELFF TGTGCCAGCTCACCCCGACAGGGCCCGAGTACCGGGGAGCTGTTTTTT
TRBJ2-1 TRBV11-3 - TRBD2 CASSLDPSPGGRENEQFF TGTGCCAGCAGCTTAGACCCCTCTCCGGGAGGCCGGGAGAATGAGCAGTTCTTC
TRBJ2-7 TRBV6-5 many TRBD2 CASSSGGYEQYF TGTGCCAGCAGCTCGGGGGGGTACGAGCAGTACTTC
TRBJ1-5 TRBV19 - - CASTPNGGVPHQPQHF TGTGCCAGTACCCCAAATGGCGGGGTCCCCCATCAGCCCCAGCATTTT
TRBJ1-4 TRBV10-3 many - CAISGQSGNEKLFF TGTGCCATCAGTGGACAGTCCGGGAATGAAAAACTGTTTTTT
TRBJ2-7 TRBV6-2/TRBV6-3 - TRBD1 CASSYLGFGTGNTYEQYF TGTGCCAGCAGTTACCTAGGTTTCGGGACAGGGAACACCTACGAGCAGTACTTC
TRBJ2-2 TRBV7-3 - TRBD1 CASSLGQGVPGELFF TGTGCCAGCAGCCTGGGACAGGGGGTCCCCGGGGAGCTGTTTTTT
TRBJ2-2 TRBV6-4 - - CASSASNTGELFF TGTGCCAGCAGTGCCAGTAACACCGGGGAGCTGTTTTTT
TRBJ2-7 TRBV19 - TRBD2 CASSSTSGRRGEQYF TGTGCCAGTAGTAGTACTAGCGGGAGAAGGGGCGAGCAGTACTTC
TRBJ1-5 TRBV7-9 few - CASTDTGNQPQHF TGTGCCAGCACAGACACCGGCAATCAGCCCCAGCATTTT
TRBJ2-7 TRBV12-5 few - CASGFHMVHEQYF TGTGCTAGTGGTTTCCACATGGTCCACGAGCAGTACTTC
TRBJ2-1 TRBV5-5 - TRBD2 CASSSVAGGPSDEQFF TGTGCCAGCAGCTCCGTAGCGGGAGGGCCTTCCGATGAGCAGTTCTTC
TRBJ1-6 TRBV2 - - CASRAGRVDSPLHF TGTGCCAGCCGGGCAGGGAGGGTGGATTCACCCCTCCACTTT
TRBJ2-1 TRBV6-5 - TRBD2 CASSYSGTTLDEQFF TGTGCCAGCAGTTACTCCGGGACTACTCTTGATGAGCAGTTCTTC
TRBJ2-3 TRBV9 - - CASSVGLDGTDTQYF TGTGCCAGCAGCGTAGGACTAGACGGCACAGATACGCAGTATTTT
TRBJ1-1 TRBV27 - TRBD1 CASSLEQGVTNTEAFF TGTGCCAGCAGTTTGGAACAGGGGGTGACGAACACTGAAGCTTTCTTT
TRBJ2-5 TRBV3-1/TRBV3-2 - TRBD1 CASSQDDRGGETQYF TGTGCCAGCAGCCAAGATGACAGGGGGGGAGAGACCCAGTACTTC